These T cell receptor beta chains were read from a single sample in a study of blood T cell repertoires in COVID-19. Only in-frame clones appear in the TCRdb table, and some are missing; sequencing was by immunoSEQ multiplex PCR. The table has roughly 260,000 clones, around nine tenths seen once. Sequencing was performed on peripheral blood. The origin of the receptors is a woman younger than 45 with COVID-19, enrolled during active disease. CDR3s include the opening cysteine and the closing phenylalanine or tryptophan. The order of the fields is V gene, J gene, clone size, D gene, CDR3 protein, CDR3 DNA. A D gene is named only where the DNA matches it firmly. Not every row has a clone size; where given, it reads once, few, many or a size class.

>TRBV15|TRBJ1-4|-|-
CATSRAPRQNEKLFF
TGTGCCACCAGCAGAGCGCCGCGGCAGAATGAAAAACTGTTTTTT
>TRBV28|TRBJ2-1|-|-
CASSFSGVWEQFF
TGTGCCAGCAGTTTTTCGGGAGTTTGGGAGCAGTTCTTC
>TRBV9|TRBJ2-1|-|TRBD2
CASSQGTSGAYNEQFF
TGTGCCAGCAGCCAGGGGACTAGCGGAGCCTACAATGAGCAGTTCTTC
>TRBV28|TRBJ2-7|-|TRBD2
CASNRSGRAYEQYF
TGTGCCAGCAACCGTAGCGGGAGGGCCTACGAGCAGTACTTC
>TRBV27|TRBJ1-1|few|-
CASSLGLNTEAFF
TGTGCCAGCAGTTTAGGACTAAACACTGAAGCTTTCTTT
>TRBV5-1|TRBJ2-7|-|-
CASSLDRTRRGYEQYF
TGCGCCAGCAGCTTGGACCGGACTCGGCGGGGATACGAGCAGTACTTC
>TRBV15|TRBJ2-1|few|TRBD2
CATSKGLAFDEQFF
TGTGCCACCAGCAAGGGACTAGCGTTCGATGAGCAGTTCTTC
>TRBV19|TRBJ2-7|few|TRBD1
CASSKTGVSYEQYF
TGTGCCAGTAGTAAAACAGGGGTCTCCTACGAGCAGTACTTC
>TRBV7-9|TRBJ1-6|-|-
CASSPGEISPLHF
TGTGCCAGCAGCCCCGGTGAGATTTCACCCCTCCACTTT
>TRBV7-9|TRBJ2-7|few|TRBD2
CASSLAWTSFSYEQYF
TGTGCCAGCAGCTTAGCCTGGACTAGCTTCTCCTACGAGCAGTACTTC
>TRBV10-1|TRBJ2-7|-|TRBD2
CASSGLAGAYEQYF
TGCGCCAGTTCTGGACTAGCGGGAGCCTACGAGCAGTACTTC
>TRBV30|TRBJ2-1|-|TRBD2
CAWRNLAGESYNEQFF
TGTGCCTGGAGAAATCTAGCGGGAGAGTCCTACAATGAGCAGTTCTTC
>TRBV7-2|TRBJ2-3|-|TRBD2
CASSLTSGRADTQYF
TGTGCCAGCAGCTTAACTAGCGGGAGGGCAGATACGCAGTATTTT
>TRBV27|TRBJ1-2|-|-
CASSFRQGNYGYTF
TGTGCCAGCAGTTTTCGGCAGGGGAACTATGGCTACACCTTC
>TRBV9|TRBJ1-6|-|-
CASSVGGSYNSPLHF
TGTGCCAGCAGCGTAGGCGGTTCCTATAATTCACCCCTCCACTTT
>TRBV7-2|TRBJ2-1|-|TRBD2
CASSLGTSGRKFF
TGTGCCAGCAGCTTAGGAACTAGCGGGAGGAAGTTCTTC
>TRBV12-3/TRBV12-4|TRBJ2-5|-|TRBD1
CASRSQGSETQYF
TGTGCCAGCAGATCACAGGGGAGTGAGACCCAGTACTTC
>TRBV5-1|TRBJ2-3|-|TRBD2
CASRVTSGTDTQYF
TGCGCCAGCAGAGTGACTAGCGGCACAGATACGCAGTATTTT
>TRBV19|TRBJ1-4|-|-
CASRRTPATNEKLFF
TGTGCCAGTAGAAGGACACCCGCAACTAATGAAAAACTGTTTTTT
>TRBV7-9|TRBJ2-4|-|-
CASSYRDTGIQYF
TGTGCCAGCAGCTACCGGGACACTGGGATTCAGTACTTC
>TRBV19|TRBJ2-2|-|TRBD1
CASRTGRNTGELFF
TGTGCCAGTAGGACAGGGCGGAACACCGGGGAGCTGTTTTTT
>TRBV2|TRBJ2-1|-|-
CASSDEEGSYNEQFF
TGTGCCAGCAGTGATGAAGAGGGCTCCTACAATGAGCAGTTCTTC
>TRBV12-3/TRBV12-4|TRBJ1-4|-|-
CASSFRVEEKLFF
TGTGCCAGCAGTTTCAGGGTTGAAGAAAAACTGTTTTTT
>TRBV30|TRBJ1-3|once|-
CAWTTANSGNTIYF
TGTGCCTGGACTACAGCTAACTCTGGAAACACCATATATTTT
>TRBV11-1|TRBJ2-2|-|TRBD2
CASSDYGGRAGELFF
TGTGCCAGCAGCGACTATGGGGGGAGGGCAGGGGAGCTGTTTTTT
>TRBV4-1|TRBJ2-7|-|TRBD2
CASSYLAGFYEQYF
TGCGCCAGCAGCTACTTAGCGGGTTTTTACGAGCAGTACTTC
>TRBV4-2|TRBJ2-5|-|-
CASSQESETQYF
TGTGCCAGCAGCCAAGAGTCGGAGACCCAGTACTTC
>TRBV19|TRBJ1-5|-|-
CASSITGRKQPQHF
TGTGCCAGTAGTATAACGGGTAGAAAACAGCCCCAGCATTTT
>TRBV6-1|TRBJ2-7|-|-
CASSEAGVDEQYF
TGTGCCAGCAGTGAAGCAGGGGTAGACGAGCAGTACTTC
>TRBV28|TRBJ1-2|-|TRBD1
CATRPGTVNYGYTF
TGTGCCACGCGCCCCGGGACAGTTAACTATGGCTACACCTTC
>TRBV11-3|TRBJ2-2|once|TRBD1
CASSRGTANTGELFF
TGTGCCAGCAGCCGAGGGACAGCGAACACCGGGGAGCTGTTTTTT
>TRBV7-9|TRBJ2-7|-|-
CASSLASHYEQYF
TGTGCCAGCAGCTTAGCTAGCCACTACGAGCAGTACTTC
>TRBV19|TRBJ2-7|-|TRBD2
CASAGGDSTTYEQYF
TGTGCCAGTGCCGGGGGGGATTCTACGACCTACGAGCAGTACTTC
>TRBV10-3|TRBJ2-1|-|TRBD2
CAISIRLAGDGNEQFF
TGTGCCATCAGCATAAGACTAGCGGGAGATGGAAATGAGCAGTTCTTC
>TRBV4-1|TRBJ2-5|-|TRBD1
CASSQIVGQGARETQYF
TGCGCCAGCAGCCAAATCGTGGGCCAGGGGGCTCGAGAGACCCAGTACTTC
>TRBV2|TRBJ1-1|-|-
CASSDLYTEAFF
TGTGCCAGCAGTGACCTTTACACTGAAGCTTTCTTT
>TRBV18|TRBJ2-1|-|TRBD2
CASSPTSGSSREQFF
TGTGCCAGCTCACCCACTAGCGGGAGTAGCCGGGAGCAGTTCTTC
>TRBV28|TRBJ1-6|-|-
CASSLLYNSPLHF
TGTGCCAGCAGTTTACTGTATAATTCACCCCTCCACTTT
>TRBV2|TRBJ1-4|once|TRBD1
CASSEGTGEKLFF
TGTGCCAGCAGTGAAGGGACAGGCGAAAAACTGTTTTTT
>TRBV20-1|TRBJ2-7|-|-
CSASRRLDYEQYF
TGCAGTGCTAGTCGCAGGTTGGACTACGAGCAGTACTTC
>TRBV29-1|TRBJ1-5|once|-
CSVEVPGDQPQHF
TGCAGCGTTGAAGTACCGGGGGACCAGCCCCAGCATTTT
>TRBV11-2|TRBJ1-2|-|-
CASSSGAQVYDYTF
TGTGCCAGCAGCTCAGGGGCACAAGTCTATGACTACACCTTC
>TRBV9|TRBJ2-7|-|TRBD2
CASSGPGGSYEQYF
TGTGCCAGCAGCGGACCGGGGGGCTCCTACGAGCAGTACTTC
>TRBV5-4|TRBJ2-7|-|TRBD2
CASSSGTSGTYEQYF
TGTGCCAGCAGCTCCGGGACTAGCGGAACCTACGAGCAGTACTTC
>TRBV7-3|TRBJ1-6|-|-
CASSLRPRGGNSPLHF
TGTGCCAGCAGCTTACGGCCCCGGGGTGGGAATTCACCCCTCCACTTT
>TRBV9|TRBJ1-1|few|-
CASSKMGGTEAFF
TGTGCCAGCAGCAAAATGGGCGGGACTGAAGCTTTCTTT
>TRBV6-6|TRBJ1-1|-|-
CASLLGLAGGNPEAFF
TGTGCCAGCCTTCTGGGGTTGGCGGGAGGTAACCCTGAAGCTTTCTTT
>TRBV28|TRBJ1-3|-|-
CASSLPVGQGTISGNTIYF
TGTGCCAGCAGTTTACCAGTGGGGCAGGGTACAATCTCTGGAAACACCATATATTTT
>TRBV3-1/TRBV3-2|TRBJ2-7|-|-
CASSRDLAYEQYF
TGTGCCAGCAGCCGCGACTTAGCCTACGAGCAGTACTTC
>TRBV11-2|TRBJ1-1|-|TRBD1
CASSLRQGVKAFF
TGTGCCAGCAGCCTACGACAGGGGGTAAAGGCTTTCTTT
>TRBV5-4|TRBJ2-3|-|TRBD1
CASSRPGTGWDTQYF
TGTGCCAGCAGCCGTCCCGGGACAGGGTGGGATACGCAGTATTTT